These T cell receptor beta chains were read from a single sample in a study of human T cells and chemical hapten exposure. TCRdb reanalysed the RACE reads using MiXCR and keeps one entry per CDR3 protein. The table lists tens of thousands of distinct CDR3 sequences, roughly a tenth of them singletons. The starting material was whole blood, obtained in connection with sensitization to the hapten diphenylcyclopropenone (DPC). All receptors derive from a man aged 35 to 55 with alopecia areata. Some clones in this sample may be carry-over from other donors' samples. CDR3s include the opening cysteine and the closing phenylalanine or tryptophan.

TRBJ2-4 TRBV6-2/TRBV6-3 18 CASSYSGLAGFAKNIQYF
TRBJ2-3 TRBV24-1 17 CATSSGTSGLTTDTQYF
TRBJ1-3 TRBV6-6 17 CASSYAARMGSGNTIYF
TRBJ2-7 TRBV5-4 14 CASSFRLAGSEQYF
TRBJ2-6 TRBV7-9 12 CASSLGANVLTF
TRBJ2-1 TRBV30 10 CAWSWNEQFF
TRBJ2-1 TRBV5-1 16 CASSSVLAGGVDEQFF
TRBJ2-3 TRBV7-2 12 CASSSWADTQYF
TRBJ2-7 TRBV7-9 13 CASSLGRSYEQYF
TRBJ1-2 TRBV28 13 CASGTGLDYGYTF
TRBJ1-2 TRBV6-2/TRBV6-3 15 CASKDRAGTNYGYTF
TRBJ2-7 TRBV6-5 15 CASSSPGTSGYEQYF
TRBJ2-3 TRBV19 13 CASRSPSTDTQYF
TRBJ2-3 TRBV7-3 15 CASSLGPTSTDTQYF
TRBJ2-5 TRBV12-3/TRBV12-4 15 CASRNDRGGDETQYF
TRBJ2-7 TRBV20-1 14 CSASPTGNSYEQYF
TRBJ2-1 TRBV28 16 CASSLITAGGRDEQFF
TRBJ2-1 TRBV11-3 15 CASSLETSGYNEQFF
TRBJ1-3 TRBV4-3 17 CASSQESFSSSGNTIYF
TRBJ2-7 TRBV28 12 CASSSVLLEQYF
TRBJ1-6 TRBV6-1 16 CASTRRGGSYNSPLHF
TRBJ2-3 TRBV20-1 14 CSAPRTAQADTQYF
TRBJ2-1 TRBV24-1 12 CATSAKKGEQFF
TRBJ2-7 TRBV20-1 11 CSASQLYEQYF
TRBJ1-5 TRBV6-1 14 CASSVEGSNQPQHF
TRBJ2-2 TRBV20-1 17 CSARGFRQGGHTGELFF
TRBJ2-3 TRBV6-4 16 CASSEEADRGSVTQYF
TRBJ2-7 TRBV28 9 CARANEQYF
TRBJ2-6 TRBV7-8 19 CASSLEVGSGGSGANVLTF
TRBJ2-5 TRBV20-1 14 CSAFSTGVSPTQYF
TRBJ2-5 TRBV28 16 CASSGRGQGARETQYF